This T cell receptor (beta chain) was found in a study of regulatory T cells in long-lasting Graves disease (dated by TCRdb to the early 2020s). Turning to the overall study: Newly diagnosed Graves' disease patients had taken antithyroid drugs for less than 3 months. This study used TCR sequencing and RNA sequencing of peripheral blood to compare persistent Graves' disease patients against newly diagnosed Graves' disease patients. The study was registered as a clinical trial and conducted in China. A total of about 33 samples were covered by TCR sequencing, comprising approximately 13 persistent and approximately 20 newly diagnosed Graves' disease patients. The paper as a whole reports these results and caveats: Compared with newly diagnosed patients, persistent Graves' disease patients had lower TCR Shannon entropy and fewer highly expanded clones, which suggests clonal expansion. The study examined only peripheral blood because the primary lesion, thyroid tissue, could not be accessed. The authors noted that the small sample size was a limitation that may lower accuracy. More public clonotypes were shared among persistent patients (over 2,500) than among newly diagnosed patients (just under 1,000). Persistent disease showed preferential use of TRBV28, TRBJ1-2 and TRBJ2-5, whereas newly diagnosed disease favored TRBV20-1 and TRBJ2-1. Sequencing and analysis were limited to the TCR beta chain.

What this sample's time point label stands for: newly diagnosed GD, antithyroid drugs for less than 3 months. For both TCR sequencing and RNA sequencing, RNA was extracted from PBMCs using TRIzol. Graves' disease was diagnosed according to American Thyroid Association guidelines. Recruitment of patients was carried out at an endocrinology department in Xi'an, China. From each patient, approximately 9 milliliters of peripheral blood was collected into an EDTA anticoagulant tube. Ficoll Paque Plus density gradient separation was used to isolate PBMCs, and no further T cell sorting was done. An Agilent 2100 Bioanalyzer and agarose gel were used to assess RNA quality, and a NanoDrop 2000 was used to measure RNA concentration. The CDR3 sequence holds 14 residues, the cysteine and phenylalanine included. The entry retains the CDR3 DNA only, 42 bases that are in frame from base 1. The junction shows trimming of 4 bases on V and 6 bases on J, plus 16 bases between the germline ends.

Many counts were recorded for this clonotype. This receptor's antigen is unknown. Nothing much larger sits one base from this clone, and base qualities are not available. The library was built by means of multiplex PCR. Sequencing took place on an Illumina HiSeq 4000. iRepertoire HTBI primers and Arm-PCR amplification of CDR3 regions were used to construct TCR beta libraries. Gel purification was performed on PCR products prior to sequencing. The published analysis was carried out like this. Across samples, 60 to 70 TRBV and approximately 15 TRBJ segments were identified and used for gene usage analysis of CDR3 amino acid clonotypes. Filtered high-quality paired reads were merged into contigs using COPE and FqMerger. BLAST was used to align contigs to IMGT TRBV, TRBD and TRBJ reference genes, and CDR3 was defined according to IMGT. Any clonotype with a frequency above 0.1% was counted as a highly expanded clone. Shannon entropy served as the measure of repertoire diversity, while the Gini coefficient captured V-J evenness. Public clonotypes were defined as clonotypes shared by more than one individual. The raw public data were reprocessed by TCRdb itself: fastp quality trimming at Q25, MiXCR clonotype calling, in-frame beta chains only. A single entry per CDR3 protein holds the most common genes and DNA from its merged rows. The V and J calls reflect TCRdb's pipeline rather than the authors' work. In all, the sample holds about 460,000 distinct CDR3 sequences, and about 15% of those were seen once. The ten largest clones take up over 15% of the sample.

The same specimen was also included in a second study, on T cells in Graves' hyperthyroidism and ophthalmopathy. As the second paper documents: Stable Graves' hyperthyroidism was defined as the absence of progression to ophthalmopathy over 18 months of follow-up. Hyperthyroidism patients were aged 18 to 65 years and newly diagnosed, with disease duration of less than 2 months. Any patient with an uncontrolled infection, another autoimmune disease, pregnancy or lactation was excluded. Clinical symptoms, serum thyroxine and TRAb, thyroid ultrasound, and orbital computed tomography formed the basis for the diagnoses. A first-round RT-PCR of the TCR CDR3 used the HTBI primer set with the Qiagen OneStep RT-PCR kit. Most expanded thyroid clonotypes (frequency above 0.001) were also found in blood, which suggests that blood repertoires may mirror thyroid immune responses. In cross-validation, a model built on a 13 V-J signature told ophthalmopathy apart from stable hyperthyroidism with roughly 87% sensitivity and roughly 82% specificity, and in testing the same model reached 80%/75%. In validation, the model predicted progression to ophthalmopathy with 55% to 71% sensitivity and 72.22% specificity, a median of around 6.6 months before onset. To identify TCR V-J signatures that set the groups apart, the researchers used a discovery cohort of about a hundred patients, made up of under 45 with Graves' ophthalmopathy and 57 with stable Graves' hyperthyroidism. An independent validation cohort of around 20 hyperthyroidism patients and about 16 patients who later progressed to ophthalmopathy tested prospective prediction of ophthalmopathy. The approximately 97 discovery patients were randomly divided into training and test sets at a 7:3 ratio. Thyroid tissue and blood T-cell repertoires from more than five Graves' hyperthyroidism patients were also compared in the study. Following sampling, methimazole starting at 30 mg daily was given to hyperthyroidism patients, and high-dose intravenous methylprednisolone was given to ophthalmopathy patients. Libraries were constructed in a second round of multiplex PCR, after which size selection and purification were carried out. Paired-end sequencing of the libraries was performed with 100 bp reads on an Illumina HiSeq2000. SOAPnuke was used to process the raw data, with reads discarded if the reads contained adapters or uncalled bases, had a mean Phred below 15, or lacked an exact constant-primer or identifier match. High-quality paired reads were merged using COPE v1.2.5, and each unique nucleotide sequence was defined as a clonotype. MiTCR v1.1 was used to align clonotypes to the IMGT TRBV, TRBD and TRBJ reference segments. The analysis included only V-J combinations with a frequency above 0.0001, which together covered 99% to 99.2% of the repertoires. The TCS score was defined as the ratio of F50 (clonal expansion) to E x V (chaos), calculated using BLOSUM62-based TCRdist between CDR3 peptides within each V-J. Welch's t-statistics and random forest reduced just over 500 V-J features to 10 to 15, which were used in a naive Bayes classifier (R e1071). No statistical method was used to fix the sample size in advance, and group allocation was not hidden from the investigators. According to the paper, TCR Vbeta CDR3 sequencing was carried out on about 140 peripheral blood samples, which came from 40 to 45 ophthalmopathy, approximately 78 hyperthyroidism and about 17 progressor patients.

Here the chain combines TRBV12-3 or TRBV12-4 and TRBJ2-7; the D gene cannot be named for sure. The sample here was peripheral blood mononuclear cells (PBMCs), taken at new diagnosis, from a patient treated with antithyroid drugs. This clonotype originated in a woman in her 50s with Graves disease. Donor details come from another sample of the same person, matched by shared clones. The nucleotides are TGTGCCAGCAGTTGGTTGTTAGCCCTGGGCGAGCAGTACTTC. Translated, this gives CASSWLLALGEQYF.